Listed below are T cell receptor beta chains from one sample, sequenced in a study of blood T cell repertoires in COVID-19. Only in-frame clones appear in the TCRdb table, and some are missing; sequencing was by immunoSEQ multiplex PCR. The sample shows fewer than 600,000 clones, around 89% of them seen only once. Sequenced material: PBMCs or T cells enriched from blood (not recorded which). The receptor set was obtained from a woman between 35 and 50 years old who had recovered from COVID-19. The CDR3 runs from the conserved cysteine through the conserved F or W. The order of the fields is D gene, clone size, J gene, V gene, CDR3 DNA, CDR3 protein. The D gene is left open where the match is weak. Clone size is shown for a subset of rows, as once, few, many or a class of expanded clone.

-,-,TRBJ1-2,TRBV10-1,TGCGCCAGCAGTGACAGGGTATCTGGCTACACCTTC,CASSDRVSGYTF
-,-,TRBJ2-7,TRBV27,TGTGCCAGCAGTTTGGATACCTCGGGATTTAGGTACGAGCAGTACTTC,CASSLDTSGFRYEQYF
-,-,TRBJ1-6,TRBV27,TGTGCCAGCAGTGGGCGGGGTAATTCACCCCTCCACTTT,CASSGRGNSPLHF
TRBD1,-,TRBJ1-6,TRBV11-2,TGTGCCAGCAGCTCCGGACAGGGTAGTTCACCCCTCCACTTT,CASSSGQGSSPLHF
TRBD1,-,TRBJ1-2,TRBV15,TGTGCCACCAGCAGAGATTATGGACAGGGAAGGGGCTACACCTTC,CATSRDYGQGRGYTF
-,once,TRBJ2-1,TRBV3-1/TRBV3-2,TGTGCCAGCAGCCAAGACGGACGGGGTAACAATGAGCAGTTCTTC,CASSQDGRGNNEQFF
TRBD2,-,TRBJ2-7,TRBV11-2,TGTGCCAGCAGTTCCGGGACTAGCGGCTACGAGCAGTACTTC,CASSSGTSGYEQYF
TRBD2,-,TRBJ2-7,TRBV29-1,TGCAGCGTTGAAACGATGGCGGGAGGGCCCTACGAGCAGTACTTC,CSVETMAGGPYEQYF
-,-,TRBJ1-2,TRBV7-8,TGTGCCAGCAGCCCCATAGTAGTTAGCTACACCTTC,CASSPIVVSYTF
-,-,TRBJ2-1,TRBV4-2,TGTGCCAGCAGCCAAGGGTCGGGGGATCACAATGAGCAGTTCTTC,CASSQGSGDHNEQFF
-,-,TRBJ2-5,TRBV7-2,TGTGCCAGCAGCTTTCAGTCAGGCCAAGAGACCCAGTACTTC,CASSFQSGQETQYF
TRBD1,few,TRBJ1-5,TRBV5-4,TGTGCCAGCAGCTCTGGGACAGGCAATCAGCCCCAGCATTTT,CASSSGTGNQPQHF
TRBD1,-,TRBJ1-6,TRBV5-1,TGCGCCAGCAGCTTTTCATCAGGGGGCGCTTCTCCCCCCCTCCACTTT,CASSFSSGGASPPLHF
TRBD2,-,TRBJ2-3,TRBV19,TGTGCCAGTAGTGAGGGAGGACTAGCGGGAGGCCTGAGCACAGATACGCAGTATTTT,CASSEGGLAGGLSTDTQYF
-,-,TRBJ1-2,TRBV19,TGTGCCAGTAGCCAGGGGCAGGGCTATGGCTACACCTTC,CASSQGQGYGYTF
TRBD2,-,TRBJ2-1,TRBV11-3,TGTGCCAGCAGCGGTCGGGCGGGAGCCCTTCCTTCCGGGAATGAGCAGTTCTTC,CASSGRAGALPSGNEQFF
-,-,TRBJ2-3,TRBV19,TGTGCCAGTAGCCCTAGTTTGTTTAGCACAGATACGCAGTATTTT,CASSPSLFSTDTQYF
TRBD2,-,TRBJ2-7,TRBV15,TGTGCCACCAGCTCCCCGGGACTAGATCCCTACGAGCAGTACTTC,CATSSPGLDPYEQYF
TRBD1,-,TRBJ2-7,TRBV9,TGTGCCAGCAGTCCGGACAGGGTAGCCTACGAGCAGTACTTC,CASSPDRVAYEQYF
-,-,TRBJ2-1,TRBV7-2,TGTGCCAGCAGCCTATTTGGGGGGAATGAGCAGTTCTTC,CASSLFGGNEQFF
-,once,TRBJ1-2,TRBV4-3,TGCGCCAGCAGCTCCCCCGCGGGAGCTAACTATGGCTACACCTTC,CASSSPAGANYGYTF
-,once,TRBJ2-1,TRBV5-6,TGTGCCAGCAGCTTGGTTAAACGGGCTAGCGAGTACAATGAGCAGTTCTTC,CASSLVKRASEYNEQFF
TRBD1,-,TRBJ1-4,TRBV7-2,TGTGCCAGCAGCCAGGGGGCAACTAATGAAAAACTGTTTTTT,CASSQGATNEKLFF
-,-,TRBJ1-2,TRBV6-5,TGTGCCAGCAGTTACTCTTGGGGCGGCCGCAACTATGGCTACACCTTC,CASSYSWGGRNYGYTF
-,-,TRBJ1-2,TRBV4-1,TGCGCCAGCAGCCAAGATTACAGGGTCTATGGCTACACCTTC,CASSQDYRVYGYTF
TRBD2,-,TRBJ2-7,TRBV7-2,TGTGCCAGCAGCTTAACTAGCGGATCCTACGAGCAGTACTTC,CASSLTSGSYEQYF
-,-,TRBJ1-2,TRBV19,TGTGCCAGTAAAACGACAATCGTTACATACGGCTACACCTTC,CASKTTIVTYGYTF
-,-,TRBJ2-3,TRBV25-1,TGTGCCAGTACGGGGTTATTCACAGATACGCAGTATTTT,CASTGLFTDTQYF
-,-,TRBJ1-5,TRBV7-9,TGTGCCAGCAGCCTGGACAGTAGCAATCAGCCCCAGCATTTT,CASSLDSSNQPQHF
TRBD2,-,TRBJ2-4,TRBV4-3,TGCGCCAGCAGCCAAAGCCGGGAGGCAGGCATTCAGTACTTC,CASSQSREAGIQYF
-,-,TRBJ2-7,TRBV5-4,TGTGCCAGCAGCTTGAGACAGGACCACTACGAGCAGTACTTC,CASSLRQDHYEQYF
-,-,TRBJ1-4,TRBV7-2,TGTGCCAGCAGCTTCCTGACAGGTTATGAAAAACTGTTTTTT,CASSFLTGYEKLFF